This TCR beta chain derives from a study of blood T cell repertoires in COVID-19. Study overall: COVID-19 samples from acute and convalescent phases originated in the United States, Italy and Spain. PBMCs, B-cell-depleted T cells, or T cells were the source of the cDNA or gDNA that made up the material.

Authors' analysis steps: Amplification from reference gene primers served as the basis for estimated nucleated cell counts. Some clones are missing from TCRdb's copy, which holds only in-frame ones; the method was immunoSEQ multiplex PCR. The DNA gave D and trimming, while V, J and clone size come from that table. The table includes some 49,000 clones, roughly nine tenths detected once. The CDR3 totals 15 residues. J was trimmed by 0 bases and V by 4 bases; bases with no gene match: 6. Germline CDR1 and CDR2: LGHDT and YNNKEL (reference sequence). V is TRBV3-1 (or the pseudogene TRBV3-2) and J is TRBJ2-7; 7 bases agree with TRBD1. This receptor was identified in a man in his sixties or seventies with active COVID-19. Specimen: peripheral blood. The CDR3 spells CASSPGTESSYEQYF. The DNA of the CDR3 is TGTGCCAGCAGCCCTGGGACAGAGAGCTCCTACGAGCAGTACTTC.